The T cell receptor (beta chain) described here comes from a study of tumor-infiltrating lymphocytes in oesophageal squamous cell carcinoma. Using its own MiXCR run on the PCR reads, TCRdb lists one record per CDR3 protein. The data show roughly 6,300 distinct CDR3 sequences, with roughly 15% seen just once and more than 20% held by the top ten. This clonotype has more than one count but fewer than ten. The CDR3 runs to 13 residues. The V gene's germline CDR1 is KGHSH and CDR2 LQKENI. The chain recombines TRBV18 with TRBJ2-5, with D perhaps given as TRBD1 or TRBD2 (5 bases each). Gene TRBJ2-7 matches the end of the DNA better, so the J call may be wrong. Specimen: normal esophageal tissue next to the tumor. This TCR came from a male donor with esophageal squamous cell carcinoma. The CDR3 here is CASSPPGDGEQYF. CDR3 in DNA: TGTGCCAGCTCACCACCAGGGGACGGCGAGCAGTACTTC.